The 9 T cell receptor beta chains given below trace back to one sample, sequenced in a study of shared clonotypes between healthy human individuals. Selected positively for CCR7 and CD45RO-negative, naive CD8 cells excluded terminally differentiated effector memory CD45RA+ cells. Sequencing was performed with immunoSEQ multiplex PCR; in TCRdb, only in-frame clones are kept and a portion is missing. There are about 1.9 million clones in the sample; 93% occur only once, and 1.5% to 2% lies in the top ten. The sequenced sample consisted of naive CD8+ T cells from PBMCs. Every receptor here comes from a young man in good health. Some clones in this sample may be carry-over from other donors' samples.

This chain uses TRBV27 with TRBJ2-7; maybe TRBD1 (6 bases). Trimming stripped 6 bases from V and 3 bases from J, with 18 bases between. The CDR3 loop spans 15 amino acids. CDR1 is MNHEY and CDR2 is SMNVEV in the germline V gene (reference sequence). CDR3 sequence (DNA): TGTGCCAGCAGACCCCCCGACAGGATGCACTACGAGCAGTACTTC. Its protein is CASRPPDRMHYEQYF.

This sequence joins TRBV6-6 and TRBJ2-1; D possibly corresponds to TRBD2 (5 bases). Trimming cost V 11 bases and J 9 bases, with 17 bases left between them. Germline CDR1 reads MNHNY; CDR2 reads SVGAGI (reference sequence). The CDR3 has 12 amino acids. The DNA of the CDR3 is TGTGCCTGTCGACGCGGGTCTGGTGAGCAGTTCTTC. This codes for CACRRGSGEQFF.

In this sample, this clone turned up once. This sequence joins TRBV7-2 and TRBJ1-2, with 8 positions matching TRBD1. Germline CDR1 is SGHTA and CDR2 is FQGNSA. J lost 4 bases, V lost 5 bases, and 9 bases had no gene match. This CDR3 has 15 amino acids. The CDR3 protein is CASSTRQGRVYGYTF. The CDR3 bases are TGTGCCAGCAGCACAAGACAGGGGAGGGTCTATGGCTACACCTTC.

The rearrangement uses TRBV9 and TRBJ2-2; maybe TRBD1 (6 bases). The length of the CDR3 is 15 residues. Trimming left V 4 bases short and J 2 bases short, with 12 bases between. Germline CDR1 and CDR2: SGDLS and YYNGEE. Written as DNA, the CDR3 is TGTGCCAGCAGCCCCGGGACACCAAACACCGGGGAGCTGTTTTTT. Translating gives CASSPGTPNTGELFF.

The chain links TRBV5-4 to TRBJ2-7; 9 nucleotides line up with TRBD1. V trimming: 0 bases; J trimming: 3 bases; junction bases outside the gene matches: 7. The CDR3 runs to 16 residues. Germline CDR1 reads SGHNT; CDR2 reads YYREEE (reference sequence). Here the CDR3 reads CASSLGQGESFYEQYF. CDR3 DNA: TGTGCCAGCAGCTTGGGACAGGGGGAAAGTTTCTACGAGCAGTACTTC. Based on the CDR3 plus reference TRBV5-4 and TRBJ2-7, the full variable domain is ETGVTQSPTHLIKTRGQQVTLRCSSQSGHNTVSWYQQALGQGPQFIFQYYREEENGRGNFPPRFSGLQFPNYSSELNVNALELDDSALYLCASSLGQGESFYEQYFGPGTRLTVT.

The V and J genes are TRBV19 and TRBJ1-1, with D possibly matching TRBD1 (5 bases). V was shortened by 3 bases and J by 8 bases, with 19 bases between the two germline ends. The length of the CDR3 is 15 residues. Germline CDR1 and CDR2: LNHDA and SQIVND (reference sequence). The CDR3 spells CASSMRRSGDGEAFF. For the CDR3, the DNA is TGTGCCAGTAGTATGAGGAGGTCGGGGGATGGGGAAGCTTTCTTT.

The chain employs TRBV27 and TRBJ1-4; D not certain. CDR1 and CDR2 from the germline V gene are MNHEY and SMNVEV (reference sequence). Trimming took off 2 bases at V and 8 bases at J, with 12 bases between the two ends. The CDR3 sequence is 14 residues long. CDR3 DNA sequence: TGTGCCAGCAGTTTAACCCGTACGGGCGAAAAACTGTTTTTT. Translating gives CASSLTRTGEKLFF.

The rearrangement links TRBV19 to TRBJ2-2; 8 bases line up with TRBD1. V was pared by 1 base and J by 3 bases, with 4 bases of the junction left unmatched. The CDR3 runs to 16 residues. Per the germline V gene, CDR1 is LNHDA and CDR2 is SQIVND (reference sequence). CDR3: CASSIGQGKYTGELFF. Here the CDR3 DNA reads TGTGCCAGTAGTATAGGACAGGGGAAATACACCGGGGAGCTGTTTTTT.

This chain uses TRBV6-5 with TRBJ2-2; 9 positions match TRBD1. The CDR3 runs 16 residues. Germline trimming cut 0 bases from V and 7 bases from J; bases unmatched to any gene: 6. CDR1 and CDR2 (germline): MNHEY, SVGAGI. The CDR3 spells CASSYSNRGRSGELFF. As DNA, the CDR3 is TGTGCCAGCAGTTACTCAAACAGGGGGCGTAGCGGGGAGCTGTTTTTT.